This TCR beta chain appears in the sequencing data of a study of cytomegalovirus exposure and HLA in healthy donors. Study-level findings and limits: Most of the TCR beta V segments (in an earlier analysis) were productive either about 87% or about 30% of the time.

A multiplex PCR was run with 60 Vbeta primers and 13 Jbeta primers. Generated by immunoSEQ multiplex PCR, the TCRdb table keeps only in-frame clones and is missing some. Among around 100,000 clones, about two thirds were seen once, and the ten largest hold roughly 8.4%. V was shortened by 7 bases and J by 6 bases, with 21 bases between the two germline ends. This CDR3 contains 15 residues. CDR1 LNHDA and CDR2 SQIVND come from the germline V gene (reference sequence). In regard to this clone: The antigen is unknown.

Sequenced sample: PBMCs. V gene TRBV19 combines with J gene TRBJ1-2; D gene ambiguous. The receptor comes from a man aged 25 to 40 in good health and CMV-seropositive. The CDR3 sequence: CASKSRLDGGDGYTF. The DNA for the CDR3 is TGTGCCAGTAAATCGCGATTGGACGGCGGGGATGGCTACACCTTC.